The TCR beta chain described here comes from a study of T cell repertoires in cytomegalovirus infection. TCRdb analysed the reads with MiXCR anew, one entry per CDR3 protein. This sample has 600,000 to 800,000 distinct CDR3 sequences, with 24% found just once. This clonotype was seen at least ten times. The V gene end was trimmed by 5 bases and the J gene end by 6 bases; junction bases not matched to a gene: 14. CDR3 size: 16 residues. Sequencing was carried out using CD8+ T cells from PBMCs. This chain links TRBV12-3 or TRBV12-4 with TRBJ1-1, with TRBD1 matching 8 bases. The origin of this receptor is a human donor in good health (CMV status not recorded). Some clones in this sample may be carry-over from other donors' samples. This chain's CDR3 is CASSPFVTGESAEAFF. CDR3 coding DNA: TGTGCCAGCAGTCCGTTCGTGACAGGGGAGAGCGCTGAAGCTTTCTTT.